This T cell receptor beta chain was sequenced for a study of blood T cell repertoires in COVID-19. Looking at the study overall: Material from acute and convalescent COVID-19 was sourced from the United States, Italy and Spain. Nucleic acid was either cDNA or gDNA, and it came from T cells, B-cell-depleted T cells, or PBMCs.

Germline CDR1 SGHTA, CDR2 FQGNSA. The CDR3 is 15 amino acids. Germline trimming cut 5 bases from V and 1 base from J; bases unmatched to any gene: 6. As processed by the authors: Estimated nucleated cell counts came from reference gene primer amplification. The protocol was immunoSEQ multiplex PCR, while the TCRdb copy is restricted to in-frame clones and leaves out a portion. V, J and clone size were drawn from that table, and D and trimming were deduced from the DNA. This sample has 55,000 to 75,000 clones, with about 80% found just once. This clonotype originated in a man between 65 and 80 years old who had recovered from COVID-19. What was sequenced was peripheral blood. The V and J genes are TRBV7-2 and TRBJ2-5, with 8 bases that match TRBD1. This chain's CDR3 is CASSGDRRAQETQYF. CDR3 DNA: TGTGCCAGCAGCGGGGACAGGAGGGCCCAAGAGACCCAGTACTTC.